The 9 T cell receptor beta chains listed next were all sequenced from one sample in a study of T cells after yellow fever vaccination. TCRdb analysed the 5' RACE reads with MiXCR anew, one entry per CDR3 protein. The data show about 240,000 distinct CDR3 sequences, about 7% seen once. This sample comprised CD4+ T cells sorted from PBMCs, obtained 15 days after the yellow fever booster vaccination. All receptors derive from a man younger than 40 who received the YFV17D yellow fever vaccine.

CDR3 bases: TGCAGTGCTAAGGGTGTCGGGACAGCAGAGCTGTTTTTT. Translating it yields CSAKGVGTAELFF. The genes are TRBV20-1 and TRBJ2-2; TRBD1 agrees at 7 bases. Germline V gene lookup returns CDR1 DFQATT and CDR2 SNEGSKA (reference sequence). The CDR3 length is 13 residues. The V segment lost 4 bases and the J segment 11 bases; nucleotides outside the gene matches: 10.

Only a few counts were recorded for this clonotype. A read error may produce the germline difference seen at one junction end. The chain has TRBV19 and TRBJ2-5; tentative D call: TRBD1 (6 bases). The CDR3 loop spans 13 amino acids. Germline assignment: CDR1 LNHDA and CDR2 SQIVND (reference sequence). This CDR3 reads CASSRKGDETKYF. The DNA of the CDR3 is TGTGCCAGTAGTCGAAAGGGGGATGAGACCAAGTACTTC.

This clonotype was seen ten or more times. V gene TRBV29-1 combines with J gene TRBJ2-7; 11 bases match TRBD2. The CDR3 covers 15 residues. Germline loops: CDR1 SQVTM, CDR2 ANQGSEA. J gave up 3 bases and V 6 bases, and 10 bases lay outside the gene matches. The CDR3 protein is CSVETSGRGSYEQYF. For the CDR3, the DNA is TGCAGCGTGGAAACTAGCGGGAGAGGGAGCTACGAGCAGTACTTC.

This clonotype was seen at least ten times. The chain carries TRBV7-2 and TRBJ2-1; the match to TRBD2 covers 14 bases. The ends lost 5 bases at V and 9 bases at J; junction bases unmatched: 6. The CDR3 has 15 amino acids. Germline V lookup: CDR1 SGHTA, CDR2 FQGNSA. The CDR3 sequence is CASSPEGLAGAEQFF. CDR3 bases: TGTGCCAGCAGCCCTGAGGGACTAGCGGGAGCTGAGCAGTTCTTC. The whole variable domain, remainder taken from reference TRBV7-2 and TRBJ2-1, is GAGVSQSPSNKVTEKGKDVELRCDPISGHTALYWYRQSLGQGLEFLIYFQGNSAPDKSGLPSDRFSAERTGGSVSTLTIQRTQQEDSAVYLCASSPEGLAGAEQFFGPGTRLTVL.

This clonotype was observed a few times. CDR3 in amino acids: CASRAGGSTHNEQFF. The CDR3 coding sequence is TGCGCCAGCAGGGCTGGCGGGAGTACCCACAATGAGCAGTTCTTC. The chain recombines TRBV5-1 with TRBJ2-1; 7 bases line up with TRBD2. V gave up 5 bases and J gave up 5 bases; unmatched junction bases: 10. The CDR3 length is 15 residues. Germline CDR1 is SGHRS and CDR2 is YFSETQ.

This clonotype has at least ten counts. This chain joins TRBV20-1 and TRBJ2-4; a possible D gene is TRBD2 (5 bases). In germline, CDR1 is DFQATT, CDR2 SNEGSKA (reference sequence). The V gene lost 5 bases and the J gene lost 0 bases, with 17 bases spanning the gap. The CDR3 totals 16 residues. CDR3 DNA: TGCAGTGCTCCCGGACTCGTTCGGGGAGCCAAAAACATTCAGTACTTC. It is translated as CSAPGLVRGAKNIQYF.

This clonotype was detected many times. The chain recombines TRBV7-9 with TRBJ1-2, with 9 bases identical to TRBD1. This CDR3 has 12 residues. The J segment lost 8 bases and the V segment lost 5 bases, leaving 3 bases of the junction unmatched. Per the germline V gene, CDR1 is SEHNR and CDR2 is FQNEAQ (reference sequence). CDR3 amino acids: CASSRDREGYTF. The DNA of the CDR3 is TGTGCCAGCAGCCGGGACAGGGAAGGCTACACCTTC.

In this sample, this clonotype turned up a few times. The V and J genes are TRBV12-5 and TRBJ2-7; 7 bases are shared with TRBD2. The J segment lost 5 bases and the V segment lost 6 bases, leaving 4 bases of the junction unmatched. This CDR3 is built from 12 residues. Per the germline V gene, CDR1 is LGHNT and CDR2 is FRNRAP. CDR3 protein: CASGILANEQYF. In DNA form, the CDR3 reads TGTGCTAGTGGAATACTAGCGAACGAGCAGTACTTC. Looking up the rest from reference TRBV12-5 and TRBJ2-7 gives the full variable domain: DARVTQTPRHKVTEMGQEVTMRCQPILGHNTVFWYRQTMMQGLELLAYFRNRAPLDDSGMPKDRFSAEMPDATLATLKIQPSEPRDSAVYFCASGILANEQYFGPGTRLTVT.

This chain's CDR3 is CASSDLRFREQYF. For the CDR3, the DNA is TGTGCCAGCAGTGATCTACGGTTTCGGGAGCAGTACTTC. J is TRBJ2-7 and V is TRBV2; D is unclear. The CDR3 has 13 amino acids. The V gene's germline CDR1 is SNHLY and CDR2 FYNNEI. Deletions cut 3 bases from V and 7 bases from J, with 13 bases between.